Reported below is one T cell receptor beta chain. Primers for the PCR totalled 60 Vbeta and 13 Jbeta. The method was immunoSEQ multiplex PCR; TCRdb's version includes in-frame clones alone and lacks a portion of them. The sample has roughly 53,000 clones. This sample was included in a study of cytomegalovirus exposure and HLA in healthy donors. This CDR3 is 16 amino acids long. V trimming: 4 bases; J trimming: 1 base; junction bases outside the gene matches: 9. CDR1 and CDR2 from the germline V gene are SGHRS and YFSETQ. Sequenced sample: PBMCs. This clonotype originated in a man aged 18-30 years in good health and CMV-seropositive. This sequence joins TRBV5-1 and TRBJ2-7; 9 bases are shared with TRBD2. The CDR3, as DNA: TGCGCCAGCAGCGGTTCCGGGACTAGCCGTTCCTACGAGCAGTACTTC. It is translated as CASSGSGTSRSYEQYF.